This T cell receptor (beta chain) was sequenced in a study of radiotherapy plus CTLA-4 blockade in lung cancer. At the level of the study: With 31% of patients having disease control, objective responses were seen in less than 20%.

Regarding the study as a whole: Radiotherapy with ipilimumab was followed by blood expansion of tumor-derived clones.

Generated by immunoSEQ multiplex PCR, the TCRdb table keeps only in-frame clones and is missing some. This table has more than 95,000 clones, 60% to 75% appearing once. The CDR3 totals 14 residues. The ends lost 6 bases at V and 7 bases at J; junction bases unmatched: 12. Germline values: CDR1 MNHNS, CDR2 SASEGT. With regard to this clone: Its target is not known.

Sequencing was performed on peripheral blood, taken from a patient treated with radiotherapy plus ipilimumab. This clonotype was sampled from a human donor with non-small cell lung cancer who had a partial response to radiotherapy plus ipilimumab. Some clones in this sample may be carry-over from other donors' samples. This chain uses TRBV6-1 with TRBJ2-7; 7 bases are shared with TRBD1. CDR3 protein: CASRTGTALGEQYF. The CDR3 DNA follows: TGTGCCAGCAGGACCGGGACAGCCTTAGGGGAGCAGTACTTC.